The sequence of this TCR beta chain was determined in a study of cytomegalovirus exposure and HLA in healthy donors. Across the study: In an early release, HLA-typed donors contributed about 79 million unique TCR sequences.

The J segment lost 4 bases and the V segment lost 2 bases, leaving 9 bases of the junction unmatched. CDR3 size: 16 residues. Germline V lookup: CDR1 SGDLS, CDR2 YYNGEE. The PCR made use of 60 Vbeta and 13 Jbeta primers. Sequenced by immunoSEQ multiplex PCR; TCRdb stores in-frame clones only, minus some. The sample yields approximately 190,000 clones, around four fifths seen once. The clonotype originates from a man aged 40-49 years in good health and CMV-seropositive. The chain carries TRBV9 and TRBJ2-3; 8 positions agree with TRBD2. Sequencing was performed on PBMCs. CDR3: CASSVASGSVPDTQYF. In nucleotides, the CDR3 is TGTGCCAGCAGCGTGGCAAGCGGGAGCGTCCCAGATACGCAGTATTTT.